This entry lists 25 T cell receptor beta chains sequenced from one sample in a study of monozygotic twins with inflammatory bowel disease. TCRdb re-called the 5' RACE reads and shows each CDR3 protein once, DNA omitted. This sample lists around 140,000 distinct CDR3 sequences; its ten largest clones have 0.95% to 1.5%. The sequenced sample was blood. These receptors all stem from a human donor with ulcerative colitis or Crohn's disease, or a healthy co-twin of an affected twin (not recorded which).

The V call is TRBV5-4, the J call TRBJ2-3; without DNA, the TCRdb call of TRBD1 cannot be checked. The CDR3 has 13 residues. CDR1 SGHNT and CDR2 YYREEE come from the germline V gene (reference sequence). Here the CDR3 reads CASSRGNADTQYF.

This rearrangement joins TRBV18 to TRBJ2-3; TCRdb proposes TRBD1, but this gene call is untestable without DNA. Germline lookup yields CDR1 KGHSH and CDR2 LQKENI. This CDR3 has 16 residues. The CDR3 protein is CASSPNPGQVTDTQYF.

The chain couples TRBV15 to TRBJ2-1. This CDR3 is 11 amino acids long. The germline V gene encodes CDR1 LNHNV and CDR2 YYDKDF (reference sequence). The CDR3 is CATSRYNEQFF.

The chain combines TRBV20-1 with TRBJ1-1. Germline V lookup: CDR1 DFQATT, CDR2 SNEGSKA (reference sequence). The CDR3 spans 14 residues. CDR3 amino acids: CSARSGRENTEAFF.

The chain combines TRBV4-2 with TRBJ2-1; TCRdb's D call of TRBD2 is untestable without DNA. The CDR3 totals 15 residues. The V gene's germline CDR1 is LGHNA and CDR2 YNFKEQ. CDR3 in amino acids: CASSLTGTSYNEQFF.

J is TRBJ2-7 and V is TRBV4-3; absent DNA, TCRdb's TRBD2 call cannot be checked. CDR1 is LGHNA, CDR2 YSLEER, per germline. This CDR3 contains 15 residues. CDR3 amino acids: CASSQSTSGRNEQYF.

The chain uses TRBV5-5 and TRBJ2-7. The CDR3 contains 14 residues. Germline CDR1 and CDR2: SGHKS and YYEKEE (reference sequence). CDR3 protein: CASSPVRLSYEQYF.

CDR3: CASSTTEIARFTDTQYF. This chain uses TRBV19 with TRBJ2-3. In germline, CDR1 is LNHDA, CDR2 SQIVND (reference sequence). The CDR3 sequence is 17 residues long.

The chain carries TRBV27 and TRBJ2-3; TCRdb reports TRBD1, a call that lacks DNA to check it against. CDR1 and CDR2 from the germline V gene are MNHEY and SMNVEV (reference sequence). The CDR3 has 14 amino acids. The CDR3 loop is CASSADRGPRSQYF.

J is TRBJ2-1 and V is TRBV7-7; the TCRdb D gene call, TRBD1, has no DNA to confirm it. Germline assignment: CDR1 SSHAT and CDR2 FNYEAQ (reference sequence). The CDR3 totals 16 residues. CDR3 region: CASSPGGTGGYNEQFF. Using reference TRBV7-7 and TRBJ2-1 for the parts outside the CDR3, the full variable domain is GAGVSQSPRYKVTKRGQDVTLRCDPISSHATLYWYQQALGQGPEFLTYFNYEAQPDKSGLPSDRFSAERPEGSISTLTIQRTEQRDSAMYRCASSPGGTGGYNEQFFGPGTRLTVL.

The chain couples TRBV29-1 to TRBJ2-5; TCRdb selects TRBD2, and the lack of DNA leaves this call unchecked. Looked up from germline, CDR1 is SQVTM and CDR2 is ANQGSEA. CDR3 length equals 14 residues. The CDR3 is CSVFTARGIGTQYF.

The chain couples TRBV7-2 to TRBJ2-2. The CDR3 is made up of 15 amino acids. Germline V gives CDR1 SGHTA, CDR2 FQGNSA. CDR3: CASSLALSKAGELFF.

The chain joins TRBV7-2 to TRBJ2-2; without DNA, the TCRdb call of TRBD1 cannot be checked. The CDR3 is made up of 14 amino acids. Germline V gene sequence: CDR1 SGHTA, CDR2 FQGNSA. CDR3 amino acids: CASSLPWGTGELFF.

The CDR3 reads CASSLLGDTEAFF. The rearrangement joins TRBV5-1 to TRBJ1-1; TCRdb proposes TRBD1, but this gene call is untestable without DNA. CDR3 length: 13 residues. CDR1 and CDR2 from the germline V gene are SGHRS and YFSETQ.

The chain has TRBV7-2 and TRBJ2-1; TCRdb gives TRBD2 as the D gene, but with no DNA this cannot be confirmed. Germline-derived CDR1 and CDR2 are SGHTA and FQGNSA. The CDR3 length is 17 residues. The CDR3 sequence: CASSLEGTSGRNNEQFF.

This chain connects TRBV5-4 to TRBJ1-1. CDR3 length equals 13 residues. Germline-derived CDR1 and CDR2 are SGHNT and YYREEE (reference sequence). This chain's CDR3 is CASSLAAAAEAFF.

This chain links TRBV7-2 with TRBJ2-6. The CDR3 loop spans 15 amino acids. Germline CDR1 is SGHTA and CDR2 is FQGNSA. CDR3 amino acids: CASSLAPSGANVLTF.

This chain connects TRBV12-3 or TRBV12-4 to TRBJ2-7. The CDR3 has 14 amino acids. The CDR3 spells CASSPQGAPYEQYF.

The gene calls are TRBV5-5 and TRBJ2-1. From germline, CDR1 is SGHKS and CDR2 YYEKEE (reference sequence). The CDR3 length is 15 residues. The CDR3 reads CASSLEPGAYNEQFF.

V usage is TRBV11-3 and J usage is TRBJ1-1. This CDR3 region has 13 residues. Germline V gene lookup returns CDR1 SGHNT and CDR2 YENEEA. This CDR3 reads CASSSRMNTEAFF.

This chain connects TRBV2 to TRBJ2-6. The CDR3 contains 15 residues. Germline loops: CDR1 SNHLY, CDR2 FYNNEI. CDR3 sequence: CASSSTVSGANVLTF.

The chain has TRBV9 and TRBJ2-1; TCRdb returns TRBD2, unconfirmable since there is no DNA. Germline loops: CDR1 SGDLS, CDR2 YYNGEE. CDR3 size: 16 residues. The CDR3 reads CASSWTLAGGDNEQFF. The full variable domain, in which reference TRBV9 and TRBJ2-1 provide the parts outside the CDR3, is DSGVTQTPKHLITATGQRVTLRCSPRSGDLSVYWYQQSLDQGLQFLIQYYNGEERAKGNILERFSAQQFPDLHSELNLSSLELGDSALYFCASSWTLAGGDNEQFFGPGTRLTVL.

The chain has TRBV10-1 and TRBJ1-4; absent DNA, TCRdb's TRBD1 call cannot be checked. The length of the CDR3 is 14 residues. CDR1 is WNHNN, CDR2 SYGVQD, per germline (reference sequence). The chain's CDR3 is CASNPGQVNEKLFF.

This chain's CDR3 is CASRASGTDTQYF. The J gene is TRBJ2-3, the V gene TRBV7-2; TCRdb indicates TRBD2, and absent DNA this call remains unverified. The CDR3 sequence is 13 residues long. CDR1 and CDR2 (germline): SGHTA, FQGNSA.

The chain recombines TRBV6-1 with TRBJ2-6; TCRdb proposes TRBD1, but this gene call is untestable without DNA. CDR1 and CDR2 (germline): MNHNS, SASEGT. The CDR3 length is 16 residues. CDR3 protein: CASIIQVNSGANVLTF.